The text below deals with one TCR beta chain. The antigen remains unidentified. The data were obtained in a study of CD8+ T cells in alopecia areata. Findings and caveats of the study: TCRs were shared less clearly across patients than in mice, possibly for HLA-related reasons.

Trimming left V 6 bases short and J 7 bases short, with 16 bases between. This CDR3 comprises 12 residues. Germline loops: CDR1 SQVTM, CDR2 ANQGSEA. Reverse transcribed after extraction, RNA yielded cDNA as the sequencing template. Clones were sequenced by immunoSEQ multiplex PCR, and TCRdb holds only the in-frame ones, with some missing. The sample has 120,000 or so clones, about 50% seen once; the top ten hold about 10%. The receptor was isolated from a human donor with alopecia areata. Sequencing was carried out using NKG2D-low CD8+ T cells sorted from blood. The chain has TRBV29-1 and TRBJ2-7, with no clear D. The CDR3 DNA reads TGCAGCGTCGCTGGACGGGCTTGGGAGCAGTACTTC. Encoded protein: CSVAGRAWEQYF.